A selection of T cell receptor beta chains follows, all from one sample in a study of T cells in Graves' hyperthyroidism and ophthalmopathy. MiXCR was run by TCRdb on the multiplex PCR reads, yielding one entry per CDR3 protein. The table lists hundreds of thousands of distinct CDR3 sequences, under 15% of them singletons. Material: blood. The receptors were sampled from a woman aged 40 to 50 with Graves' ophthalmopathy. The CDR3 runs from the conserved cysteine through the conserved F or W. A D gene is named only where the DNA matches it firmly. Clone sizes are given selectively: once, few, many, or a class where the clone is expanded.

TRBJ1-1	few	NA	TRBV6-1	TGTGCCAGCAGTGAAGGCGCCAGGTTACATAAAGCTTTCTTT	CASSEGARLHKAFF
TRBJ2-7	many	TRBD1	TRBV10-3	TGTGCCATCAGGGGGGACAGGACCACCTACGAGCAGTACTTC	CAIRGDRTTYEQYF
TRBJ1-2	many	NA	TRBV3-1	TGTGCCAGCAGCCAAGGGCGGAGGGGAGGCGGCTATGGCTACACCTTC	CASSQGRRGGGYGYTF
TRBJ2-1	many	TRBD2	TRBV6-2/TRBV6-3	TGTGCCAGCACGGTCGGGGGGACGGTCAATGAGCAGTTCTTC	CASTVGGTVNEQFF
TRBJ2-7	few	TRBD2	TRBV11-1	TGTGCCAGCAGCTCGACCGATAGCGGGAGTTCCTACGAGCAGTACTTC	CASSSTDSGSSYEQYF
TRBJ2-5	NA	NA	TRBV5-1	TGCGCCAGCAGCGGATCGCTGGGGGTCCAAGAGACCCAGTACTTC	CASSGSLGVQETQYF
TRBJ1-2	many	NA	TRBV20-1	TGCAGTGCTACTGGCGGGTATGCAGGGAATAACTATGGCTACACCTTC	CSATGGYAGNNYGYTF
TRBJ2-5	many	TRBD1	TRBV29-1	TGCAGCTTTAACAGGGGCGAGGAGACCCAGTACTTC	CSFNRGEETQYF
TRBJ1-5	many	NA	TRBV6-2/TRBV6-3	TGTGCCAGCAGTTACAATGGGGGCGGCAATCAGCCCCAGCATTTT	CASSYNGGGNQPQHF
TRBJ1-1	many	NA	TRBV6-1	TGTGCCAGCAGGGTCTACCGGGACCCATACACTGAAGCTTTCTTT	CASRVYRDPYTEAFF
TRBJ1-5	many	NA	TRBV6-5	TGTGTTTCACAGGGTTTCAATCAGCCCCAGCATTTT	CVSQGFNQPQHF
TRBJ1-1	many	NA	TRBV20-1	TGCAGTGCTAAGCCCGGGGCTATGGACACTGAAGCTTTCTTT	CSAKPGAMDTEAFF
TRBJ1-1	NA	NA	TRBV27	TGTGCCAGCAGTGTATACCGTGGAACTGAAGCTTTCTTT	CASSVYRGTEAFF
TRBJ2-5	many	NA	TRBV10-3	TGTGCCATCAGTGAAGCAAAAGAGACCCAGTACTTC	CAISEAKETQYF
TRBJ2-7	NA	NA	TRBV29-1	TGCAGCGTTGCCCAGGGTCCCTACGAGCAGTACTTC	CSVAQGPYEQYF
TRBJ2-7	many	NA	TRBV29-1	TGCAGCGTTGAACAGAACTCCTACGAGCAGTACTTC	CSVEQNSYEQYF
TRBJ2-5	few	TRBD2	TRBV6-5	TGTGCCAGCACCCAGACTAGCGGGAGGGCTTTCGGAGAGACCCAGTACTTC	CASTQTSGRAFGETQYF
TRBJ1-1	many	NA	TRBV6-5	TGTGCCAGCGGAGAGGGCCAGAACACTGAAGCTTTCTTT	CASGEGQNTEAFF
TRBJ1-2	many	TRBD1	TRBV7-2	TGTGCCAGCAGCTTATTTGGGACAGGGGGCGCTGGCTACACCTTC	CASSLFGTGGAGYTF
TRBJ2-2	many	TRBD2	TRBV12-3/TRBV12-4	TGTGCCGGCAAAATAGCGGGAGTACACGGGGAGCTGTTTTTT	CAGKIAGVHGELFF
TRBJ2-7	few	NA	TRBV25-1	TGTGCCAGCAGGAGCGACTCTCGGGAGCAGTACTTC	CASRSDSREQYF
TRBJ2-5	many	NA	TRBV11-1	TGTGCCAGCAGCTTTAGGGGCGGCAGTTCGATCGGTGAGACCCAGTACTTC	CASSFRGGSSIGETQYF
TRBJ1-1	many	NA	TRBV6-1	TGTGCCAGCAGTGCTCCCACAGAGGGAAACACTGAAGCTTTCTTT	CASSAPTEGNTEAFF
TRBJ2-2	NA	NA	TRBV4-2	TGTGCCAGCACCCAGGGTTTTGCCGGGGAGCTGTTTTTT	CASTQGFAGELFF
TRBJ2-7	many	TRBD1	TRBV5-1	TGCGCCAGCAGCCAAGGAGCAGGGGGCTCTTACGAGCAGTACTTC	CASSQGAGGSYEQYF
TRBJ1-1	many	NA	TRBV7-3	TGTGCCAGCAGCTTAATAGGGCTCGGGAACACTGAAGCTTTCTTT	CASSLIGLGNTEAFF
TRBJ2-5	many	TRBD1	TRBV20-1	TGCAGTGCTAGAGCGGCAGGGGGATTAGAGACCCAGTACTTC	CSARAAGGLETQYF
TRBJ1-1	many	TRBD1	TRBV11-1	TGTGCCAGCAGTCCGACTCCCGGGACAGGGGCGTTGAACACTGAAGCTTTCTTT	CASSPTPGTGALNTEAFF
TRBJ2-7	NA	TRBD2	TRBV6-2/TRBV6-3	TGTGCCGCTACGGGGATTCGAGCGGGAGAGCAGTACTTC	CAATGIRAGEQYF
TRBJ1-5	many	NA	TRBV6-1	TGTGCCAGCAGTCTTATTCCTGGGGGGTATGGCAATCAGCCCCAGCATTTT	CASSLIPGGYGNQPQHF
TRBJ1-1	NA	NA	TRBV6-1	TGTGCCAGCTCCGACAGCGCTGGCGGGTACACTGAAGCTTTCTTT	CASSDSAGGYTEAFF
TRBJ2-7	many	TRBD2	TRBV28	TGTGCCAGCAGCCCAGAGACTAGCGGGAAACTCTACGAGCAGTACTTC	CASSPETSGKLYEQYF
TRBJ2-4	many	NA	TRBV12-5	TGTGCTAGTGGTGCCCCACAGGGGAGGTCGGCCAAAAACATTCAGTACTTC	CASGAPQGRSAKNIQYF
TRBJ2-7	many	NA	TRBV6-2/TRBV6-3	TGTGCCAGCAGTTATCTCGTCTACGAGCAGTACTTC	CASSYLVYEQYF
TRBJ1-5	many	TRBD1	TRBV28	TGTGCCAGCAGATCCCTAACAGGGGGGGGTCAGCCCCAGCATTTT	CASRSLTGGGQPQHF
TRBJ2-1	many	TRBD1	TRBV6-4	TGTGCCAGCAGTGAGGGGACAGGGCACAATGAGCAGTTCTTC	CASSEGTGHNEQFF
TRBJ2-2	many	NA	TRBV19	TGTGCCAGTAATACAGTGAACACCGGGGAGCTGTTTTTT	CASNTVNTGELFF
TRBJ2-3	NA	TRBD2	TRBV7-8	TGTGCCAGCAGCACCCCCGCGGCTAGCGGTTTGGGCACAGATACGCAGTATTTT	CASSTPAASGLGTDTQYF
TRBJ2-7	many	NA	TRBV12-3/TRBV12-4	TGTGCCAGCAGTCACACAAAGGGCGGGTACGAGCAGTACTTC	CASSHTKGGYEQYF
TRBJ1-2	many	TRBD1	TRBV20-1	TGCAGTGTTAGGAGGCAGGGGGCGCGGGATGGCTACACCTTC	CSVRRQGARDGYTF
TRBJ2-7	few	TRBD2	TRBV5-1	TGCGCCAGCAGCTTGCCTAGCGGGACAAACGAGCAGTACTTC	CASSLPSGTNEQYF
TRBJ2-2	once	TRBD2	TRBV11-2	TGTGCCAGCAGCTTCCTTAGACTAGCGGACAACACCGGGGAGCTGTTTTTT	CASSFLRLADNTGELFF
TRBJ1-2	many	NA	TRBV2	TGTGCCAGCAGTGACAGGGCACCAGAGCGGGATGACTACACCTTC	CASSDRAPERDDYTF
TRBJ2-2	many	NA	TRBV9	TGTGCCAGCAGCGTAGCAGGGTTCACCGGGGAGCTGTTTTTT	CASSVAGFTGELFF
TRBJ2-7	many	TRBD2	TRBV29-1	TGCAGCGTTGAAAAACGAACTAGCGGCCCAAACTACGAGCAGTACTTC	CSVEKRTSGPNYEQYF
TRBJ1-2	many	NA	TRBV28	TGTGCCAGCAGTCTAAGTCCCACCAACTATGGCTACACCTTC	CASSLSPTNYGYTF
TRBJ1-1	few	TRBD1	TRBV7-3	TGTGCCAGCAACTTAACGGGACAGGGGGTGTCTGAAGCTTTCTTT	CASNLTGQGVSEAFF
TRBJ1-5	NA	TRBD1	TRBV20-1	TGCAGTGCTAGGGACAGGGGAATTGGGGAGCCCCAGCATTTT	CSARDRGIGEPQHF
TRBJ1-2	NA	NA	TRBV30	TGTGCCTGGAGTGTCCATCCTGGCTACACCTTC	CAWSVHPGYTF
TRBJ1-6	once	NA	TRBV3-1	TGTGCCAGCAGCCGGGGCCGGACGGGTAATTCACCCCTCCACTTT	CASSRGRTGNSPLHF
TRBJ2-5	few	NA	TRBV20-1	TGCAGTGCTAGTTTCGAGGGGGGGGAGACCCAGTACTTC	CSASFEGGETQYF
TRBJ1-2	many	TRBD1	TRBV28	TGTGCCAGCAGTTTAAGGGGCAGGGGGCCCTATGGCTACACCTTC	CASSLRGRGPYGYTF
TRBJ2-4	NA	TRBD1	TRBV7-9	TGTGCCAGCAGCTTAGATCCTGGGACAGGGGCGGCAAACATTCAGTACTTC	CASSLDPGTGAANIQYF
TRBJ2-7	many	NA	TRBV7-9	TGTGCCAGCAGCCGTGTCCCAGGTGGGGGCGAGCAGTACTTC	CASSRVPGGGEQYF
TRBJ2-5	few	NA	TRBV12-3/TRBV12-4	TGTGCCAGCAACAACATAAGGCGAGAGACCCAGTACTTC	CASNNIRRETQYF
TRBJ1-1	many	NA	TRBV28	TGTGCCAGCAGTCTGGTGTCGGGTGCCCAACGGGCTTTCTTT	CASSLVSGAQRAFF
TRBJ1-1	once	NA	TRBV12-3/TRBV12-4	TGTGCCAGCATTCTCGGATTCGATCGGCGAGCTTTCTTT	CASILGFDRRAFF
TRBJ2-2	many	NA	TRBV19	TGTGCCAGTAGTATAGCCGAGAACACCGGGGAGCTGTTTTTT	CASSIAENTGELFF